This passage covers 4 T cell receptor beta chains from one sample sequenced in a study. TCRdb re-derived calls from the 5' RACE reads in MiXCR, one entry per CDR3 protein. The table has tens of thousands of distinct CDR3 sequences, around 20% seen once. Treg sorting used a CD4+CD25+CD127-/low gate. The sequenced material came from Tregs sorted from blood. The source of these receptors is a female donor with breast cancer.

Comment on this clonotype: With a much larger clone just one base away, this may be a read error. The chain combines TRBV15 with TRBJ1-1; no clear D gene. The CDR3 extends over 14 amino acids. The germline CDR1 and CDR2 sequences are LNHNV and YYDKDF (reference sequence). The V end was cut by 5 bases, the J end by 1 base, with 11 bases between. CDR3 nucleotide sequence: TGTGCCACCAGCGGAGGGAACAGGAACACTGAAGCTTTCTTT. It is translated as CATSGGNRNTEAFF.

The chain is built from TRBV20-1 and TRBJ2-7; no clear D. The CDR3 length is 15 residues. Trimming pared 6 bases from V and 1 base from J, leaving 19 bases between. Germline CDR1 reads DFQATT; CDR2 reads SNEGSKA (reference sequence). The CDR3 protein is CSAPRSAQISYEQYF. CDR3 nucleotide sequence: TGCAGTGCCCCGCGGTCGGCGCAAATATCCTACGAGCAGTACTTC.

At least ten counts were recorded for this clonotype. The chain recombines TRBV9 with TRBJ1-2, with D uncertain. CDR1 is SGDLS and CDR2 is YYNGEE in the germline V gene. This CDR3 spans 13 amino acids. V dropped 2 bases and J dropped 4 bases, with 9 bases sitting between them. The DNA of the CDR3 is TGTGCCAGCAGCGTGACGGATTTCTATGGCTACACCTTC. Its protein product is CASSVTDFYGYTF.

This clonotype was observed a handful of times. V usage is TRBV5-1 and J usage is TRBJ1-6; TRBD1 agrees at 7 bases. Germline trimming cut 6 bases from V and 10 bases from J; bases unmatched to any gene: 13. The CDR3 extends over 15 amino acids. The germline V gene encodes CDR1 SGHRS and CDR2 YFSETQ. CDR3 coding DNA: TGCGCCAGCAACTCAGAAGGGGGCACGGACTCACCCCTCCACTTT. This gives the protein CASNSEGGTDSPLHF.